This T cell receptor (beta chain) emerged from a study of blood T cell repertoires in COVID-19. As for the study in general: Both acute and convalescent COVID-19 samples were obtained from the United States, Italy and Spain. Sample material is recorded as cDNA or gDNA derived from T cells, B-cell-depleted T cells, or PBMCs.

Germline V gives CDR1 SNHLY, CDR2 FYNNEI. V was cut by 2 bases and J by 2 bases, with 10 bases left in between. This CDR3 comprises 14 residues. For this clone: At the DNA level, this CDR3 is encoded by other sequences in the same sample as well.

Original methodology: Amplified reference gene primers provided the basis for estimating nucleated cell counts. The repertoire was sequenced with immunoSEQ multiplex PCR; TCRdb's copy has only in-frame clones and lacks some. V and J calls and clone size are those listed in that table; D and trimming were worked out from the DNA. The profile shows about 50,000 clones, roughly 88% of them singletons. Sequences were obtained from peripheral blood. This rearrangement joins TRBV2 to TRBJ2-7; D possibly corresponds to TRBD1 (5 bases). This TCR was sampled from an older woman with acute or convalescent COVID-19. The CDR3 sequence is CASSEQGEAYEQYF. CDR3 nucleotide sequence: TGTGCCAGCAGTGAACAGGGTGAAGCCTACGAGCAGTACTTC.